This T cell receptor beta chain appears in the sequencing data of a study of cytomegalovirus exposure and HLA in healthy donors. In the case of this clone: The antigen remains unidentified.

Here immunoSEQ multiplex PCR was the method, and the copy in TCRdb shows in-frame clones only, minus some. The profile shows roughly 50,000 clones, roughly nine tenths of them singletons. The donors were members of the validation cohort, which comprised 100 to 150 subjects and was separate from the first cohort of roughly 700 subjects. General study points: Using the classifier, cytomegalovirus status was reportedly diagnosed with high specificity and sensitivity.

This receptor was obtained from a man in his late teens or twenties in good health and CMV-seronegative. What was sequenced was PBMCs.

Written as DNA, the CDR3 is TGTGCCAGTAGTTCCGGGACTAGCGGGAGCCTGCAGTTCTTC. This gives the protein CASSSGTSGSLQFF. V is TRBV6-1 and J is TRBJ2-1; 14 bases align to TRBD2. Germline-derived CDR1 and CDR2 are MNHNS and SASEGT. J gave up 12 bases and V 9 bases, and 10 bases lay outside the gene matches. This CDR3 has 14 residues.